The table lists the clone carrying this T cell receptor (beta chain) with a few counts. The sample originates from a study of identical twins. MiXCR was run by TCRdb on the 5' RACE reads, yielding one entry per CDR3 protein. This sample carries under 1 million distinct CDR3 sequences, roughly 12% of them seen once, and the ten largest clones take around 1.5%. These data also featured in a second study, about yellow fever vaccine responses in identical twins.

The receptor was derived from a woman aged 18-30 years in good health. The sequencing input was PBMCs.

CDR3 sequence reads: CASMQGAALNTEAFF. CDR3 in DNA: TGTGCCAGCATGCAGGGGGCGGCCCTGAACACTGAAGCTTTCTTT. The chain employs TRBV6-1 and TRBJ1-1, with 8 bases aligning to TRBD1. Germline loops: CDR1 MNHNS, CDR2 SASEGT. Trimming at V came to 7 bases and at J to 0 bases, leaving 7 bases not matched to a gene. The CDR3 is made up of 15 amino acids.